This T cell receptor (beta chain) comes out of a study of regulatory T cells in long-lasting Graves disease. Overall study findings and caveats: More public clonotypes were shared by persistent patients (about 2,700) than by new patients (roughly 910).

With 6 bases clipped from V and 5 bases from J, the junction kept 14 bases outside the gene matches. This CDR3 is built from 16 residues. Germline values: CDR1 KGHSH, CDR2 LQKENI. Documented time point: newly diagnosed GD, antithyroid drugs for less than 3 months. The TCR library was prepared using RNA isolated from PBMCs. It was an endocrinology department in Xi'an, China, that provided the patients. For TCR beta, libraries came from iRepertoire HTBI primers and Arm-PCR of CDR3 regions. From the multiplex PCR reads, TCRdb called clonotypes with MiXCR, one entry per CDR3 protein. Of about 540,000 distinct CDR3 sequences listed, 13% are singletons. There are a few counts of this clonotype. Its antigen remains unidentified. This sample also appeared in a second study, on T cells in Graves' hyperthyroidism and ophthalmopathy.

This material consisted of peripheral blood mononuclear cells (PBMCs), taken at new diagnosis, from a patient treated with antithyroid drugs. The source is a man aged 25-45 years with Graves disease. The chain is built from TRBV18 and TRBJ2-5; TRBD1 matches 8 bases. The CDR3 here is CASSLLGTGASETQYF. The CDR3 coding sequence is TGTGCCAGCTCGCTTCTCGGGACAGGAGCCTCTGAGACCCAGTACTTC.